The 20 T cell receptor beta chains given below trace back to one sample, sequenced in a study of OX40 agonist ivuxolimab in advanced cancers. The table came from immunoSEQ multiplex PCR; TCRdb's copy has only in-frame clones and leaves some out. The data contain tens of thousands of clones, 85% to 90% of them seen just once; the ten biggest clones take up nearly 7.5%. The source material was CD4+ or CD8+ T cells sorted from blood, sampled in a trial of the OX40 agonist ivuxolimab. These receptors came from an adult with an advanced solid tumor such as melanoma, head and neck, liver or kidney cancer.

This clone appeared a single time. The rearrangement joins TRBV7-8 to TRBJ2-7; D is unresolved. Germline V CDR1 and CDR2: SGHVS, FQNEAQ. CDR3 length: 14 residues. V lost 5 bases to trimming and J lost 0 bases, with 11 bases between them. The chain's CDR3 is CASSHLGFSYEQYF. CDR3 sequence (DNA): TGTGCCAGCAGCCACCTGGGGTTCTCCTACGAGCAGTACTTC.

The V gene is TRBV10-1, the J gene TRBJ2-2, with TRBD2 matching over 9 bases. Trimming removed 2 bases from V and 0 bases from J; junction bases left unmatched: 4. The CDR3 runs to 17 residues. Germline CDR1 WNHNN, CDR2 SYGVQD (reference sequence). The CDR3: CASSEGPSGANTGELFF. The CDR3 region has the DNA TGCGCCAGCAGTGAGGGCCCTAGCGGGGCGAACACCGGGGAGCTGTTTTTT.

V usage is TRBV2 and J usage is TRBJ2-7; 11 bases agree with TRBD1. J gave up 2 bases and V 4 bases, and 7 bases lay outside the gene matches. The CDR3 contains 16 residues. Per germline, CDR1 SNHLY and CDR2 FYNNEI. As DNA, the CDR3 is TGTGCCAGCAGTGGAGGACAGGGGGCGATTACCTACGAGCAGTACTTC. Translated: CASSGGQGAITYEQYF.

By sample fraction, this clone is large. The chain carries TRBV19 and TRBJ1-5; maybe TRBD1 (6 bases). The CDR3 is 16 residues long. Deletions cut 6 bases from V and 7 bases from J, with 22 bases between. Germline lookup yields CDR1 LNHDA and CDR2 SQIVND (reference sequence). The CDR3 loop is CASRRPEGGAKQPQHF. In DNA, the CDR3 is TGTGCCAGTAGGCGGCCCGAGGGGGGGGCTAAACAGCCCCAGCATTTT.

This clone was seen just once. The CDR3 bases are TGTGCCAGCAGTTACTCGGCGACGGACTACTACGAGCAGTACTTC. Its translation: CASSYSATDYYEQYF. The chain is built from TRBV6-5 and TRBJ2-7; D is perhaps TRBD2 (6 bases). CDR1 and CDR2 from the germline V gene are MNHEY and SVGAGI. V was pared by 0 bases and J by 3 bases, with 12 bases between. The CDR3 is made up of 15 amino acids.

This chain links TRBV6-1 with TRBJ2-7, with TRBD1 as a possible D gene (5 bases). The CDR3 consists of 14 residues. CDR1 is MNHNS, CDR2 SASEGT, per germline. The ends were cut back, 1 base at V and 5 bases at J, with 12 bases in the middle. The CDR3 loop reads CASSEVREMNEQYF. As DNA, the CDR3 is TGTGCCAGCAGTGAAGTCAGGGAAATGAACGAGCAGTACTTC.

This chain links TRBV27 with TRBJ2-1, with D tentatively TRBD2 (6 bases). Per the germline V gene, CDR1 is MNHEY and CDR2 is SMNVEV (reference sequence). The CDR3 covers 14 residues. V was clipped by 6 bases and J by 8 bases, with 17 bases between them. The CDR3 DNA is TGTGCCAGCAGCCAGACTAGGGGTTCTGATGAGCAGTTCTTC. The encoded protein is CASSQTRGSDEQFF.

The chain joins TRBV19 to TRBJ2-7, with 10 bases lining up with TRBD2. The trim removed 2 bases at V and 4 bases at J, leaving 5 bases unmatched. Germline loops: CDR1 LNHDA, CDR2 SQIVND (reference sequence). The CDR3 extends over 15 amino acids. The CDR3 DNA follows: TGTGCCAGTAGTATACCAGCGGGAGGGCGTTACGAGCAGTACTTC. This sequence encodes CASSIPAGGRYEQYF.

The V and J genes are TRBV2 and TRBJ2-1, with a tentative D call TRBD1 (5 bases). Trimming stripped 6 bases from V and 4 bases from J, with 13 bases between. The germline V gene has CDR1 SNHLY and CDR2 FYNNEI. This CDR3 has 14 amino acids. CDR3 sequence reads: CASRAQGGYNEQFF. The CDR3 DNA follows: TGTGCCAGCAGGGCCCAGGGCGGATACAATGAGCAGTTCTTC.

The genes are TRBV7-3 and TRBJ2-2; D is uncertain. The germline V gene encodes CDR1 SGHTA and CDR2 FQGTGA. This CDR3 is built from 15 residues. V lost 3 bases, J lost 5 bases, and 13 bases lay in between. The CDR3 DNA sequence: TGTGCCAGCAGCTTGAATTGGCGAGGAACCGGGGAGCTGTTTTTT. The encoded protein is CASSLNWRGTGELFF. Full variable domain (outside the CDR3, taken from reference TRBV7-3 and TRBJ2-2): GAGVSQTPSNKVTEKGKYVELRCDPISGHTALYWYRQSLGQGPEFLIYFQGTGAADDSGLPNDRFFAVRPEGSVSTLKIQRTERGDSAVYLCASSLNWRGTGELFFGEGSRLTVL.

This clone was recorded only once. The chain has TRBV5-1 and TRBJ2-1, with 7 bases lining up with TRBD2. The CDR3 length is 14 residues. V lost 8 bases and J lost 4; bases outside the gene matches: 9. The germline V gene encodes CDR1 SGHRS and CDR2 YFSETQ. CDR3 protein: CASRTAGPYNEQFF. CDR3 in DNA: TGCGCCAGTCGCACAGCGGGACCATACAATGAGCAGTTCTTC.

V gene TRBV12-5 combines with J gene TRBJ2-7; TRBD2 aligns across 14 bases. Germline CDR1 reads LGHNT; CDR2 reads FRNRAP. The CDR3 sequence is 16 residues long. V dropped 0 bases and J dropped 6; count of bases not matched to a gene: 4. CDR3 amino acids: CASGLVEGLAGVEQYF. The CDR3 nucleotides read TGTGCTAGTGGTTTGGTAGAGGGACTAGCGGGAGTCGAGCAGTACTTC. Using reference TRBV12-5 and TRBJ2-7 for the parts outside the CDR3, the full variable domain is DARVTQTPRHKVTEMGQEVTMRCQPILGHNTVFWYRQTMMQGLELLAYFRNRAPLDDSGMPKDRFSAEMPDATLATLKIQPSEPRDSAVYFCASGLVEGLAGVEQYFGPGTRLTVT.

This sequence joins TRBV7-9 and TRBJ2-5; D is uncertain. The end of the DNA aligns better with TRBJ2-7, so the J call may be wrong. CDR1 and CDR2 (germline): SEHNR, FQNEAQ (reference sequence). The CDR3 spans 14 residues. CDR3 amino acids: CASSPGVSGYEQYF. CDR3 bases: TGTGCCAGCAGCCCAGGAGTGTCGGGCTACGAGCAGTACTTC.

The chain combines TRBV30 with TRBJ2-1, with 10 bases lining up with TRBD2. The CDR3 length is 14 residues. CDR1 and CDR2 (germline): GTSNPN, SVGIG (reference sequence). The junction had 5 bases not matched to a gene; V was cut back by 1 base and J by 8 bases. The CDR3 DNA reads as TGTGCCTGGAGTGCGAAGCGGGAGGGCGATGAGCAGTTCTTC. This translates into CAWSAKREGDEQFF.

The V and J genes are TRBV14 and TRBJ1-1, with D unresolved. The V end was cut by 4 bases, the J end by 4 bases, with 7 bases between. The germline gives CDR1 SGHDN, CDR2 FVKESK. This CDR3 has 12 amino acids. This CDR3 is CASSPISTEAFF. CDR3 nucleotide sequence: TGTGCCAGCAGCCCTATAAGCACTGAAGCTTTCTTT.

The chain uses TRBV6-5 and TRBJ2-7; no clear D. CDR1 and CDR2 (germline): MNHEY, SVGAGI. CDR3 size: 15 residues. V lost 1 base and J lost 0, with 10 bases in between. The CDR3 region is CASSYLKVSSYEQYF. CDR3 in DNA: TGTGCCAGCAGTTACTTGAAGGTGAGCTCCTACGAGCAGTACTTC.

This clone showed up just once. The chain uses TRBV10-2 and TRBJ1-5; TRBD1 agrees at 9 bases. There are 17 residues in the CDR3. Germline V gives CDR1 WSHSY, CDR2 SAAADI. Trimming cost V 0 bases and J 5 bases; bases outside gene matches: 8. Written as DNA, the CDR3 is TGCGCCAGCAGTGAGTCGGCCACAGGGGGCCCCCATCAGCCCCAGCATTTT. It translates to CASSESATGGPHQPQHF.

This clone was detected once. V and J are TRBV6-6 and TRBJ2-1; 8 bases fit TRBD1. Germline V gene data show CDR1 as MNHNY and CDR2 as SVGAGI (reference sequence). This CDR3 region has 15 residues. Trimming removed 2 bases from V and 10 bases from J; junction bases left unmatched: 10. This CDR3 is CASSYVGQGIREQFF. CDR3 sequence (DNA): TGTGCCAGCAGTTACGTAGGACAGGGTATCAGGGAGCAGTTCTTC.

The rearrangement joins TRBV9 to TRBJ2-1; a possible D gene is TRBD2 (5 bases). This CDR3 has 13 residues. Trimming stripped 0 bases from V and 9 bases from J, with 10 bases between. The germline gives CDR1 SGDLS, CDR2 YYNGEE. CDR3 region: CASSVDGNGEQFF. The CDR3 region has the DNA TGTGCCAGCAGCGTAGACGGGAACGGTGAGCAGTTCTTC.

The chain recombines TRBV9 with TRBJ2-2; possibly TRBD1 or TRBD2 for D (5 bases each). CDR1 and CDR2 from the germline V gene are SGDLS and YYNGEE. The V and J ends lost 1 base and 2 bases respectively, with 9 bases between them. The CDR3 extends over 15 amino acids. The CDR3 sequence: CASSVLGTNTGELFF. CDR3 sequence (DNA): TGTGCCAGCAGCGTATTAGGGACCAACACCGGGGAGCTGTTTTTT. The whole variable domain, remainder taken from reference TRBV9 and TRBJ2-2, is DSGVTQTPKHLITATGQRVTLRCSPRSGDLSVYWYQQSLDQGLQFLIQYYNGEERAKGNILERFSAQQFPDLHSELNLSSLELGDSALYFCASSVLGTNTGELFFGEGSRLTVL.